The present entry profiles one T cell receptor beta chain with its context. Antigen specificity is unknown. This entry is derived from a study of shared clonotypes between healthy human individuals. About the study: Donor ages ranged 18 to 49 years: a couple of women, a few men.

Germline CDR1 is SGHRS and CDR2 is YFSETQ. The CDR3 has 17 amino acids. The V and J ends lost 3 bases and 0 bases, in that order; junction bases with no gene match: 8. Authors' analysis steps: Without quality scores, immunoSEQ junctional reads could not be filtered like full-length reads. Sequencing used immunoSEQ multiplex PCR; TCRdb keeps in-frame clones, though not all of them. V and J calls and clone size are given by that table; D and trimming were obtained from the DNA. The sample holds about 480,000 clones, nearly 80% seen once. Study outcomes and limitations: Only blood was sampled; tissue repertoires likely differ.

Each donor was a Caucasian adult residing in Nashville, Tennessee. The origin of this receptor is a woman between 40 and 50 years old in good health. Some clones in this sample may be carry-over from other donors' samples. The specimen sequenced was PBMCs. The chain employs TRBV5-1 and TRBJ1-3, with 8 bases identical to TRBD1. CDR3 bases: TGCGCCAGCAGCTCCTTGGGACAGGCGCTCTCTGGAAACACCATATATTTT. Translated, it gives CASSSLGQALSGNTIYF.